One sample yielded the 32 T cell receptor beta chains listed below, sequenced in a study of blood T cell repertoires in COVID-19 (dated by TCRdb to about 2020). Libraries were built with the immunoSEQ multiplex PCR assay. TCRdb's version of the immuneACCESS table is confined to in-frame rearrangements and falls short of the full clone set. An unresolved V gene accounts for under half of the shortfall where checked; the remainder is of unknown origin. A total of some 170,000 clones appear in this sample, 84% of them only once. Roughly 19% of the sample comes from the top ten. Sequencing was performed on peripheral blood. These receptors originate from a woman of 80 years or more with acute or convalescent COVID-19.

The chain couples TRBV19 to TRBJ2-7; a weak D match, TRBD1 (7 bases). Trimming shortened V by 5 bases and J by 3 bases, and 17 bases separated the two germline ends. Looked up from germline, CDR1 is LNHDA and CDR2 is SQIVND (reference sequence). This CDR3 is 15 amino acids long. CDR3 protein: CASSAPRRDSYEQYF. DNA of the CDR3: TGTGCCAGTAGTGCACCCCGGCGGGACAGCTACGAGCAGTACTTC.

This rearrangement joins TRBV3-1 (or the pseudogene TRBV3-2) to TRBJ1-6; a possible D gene is TRBD1 (6 bases). Looked up from germline, CDR1 is LGHDT and CDR2 is YNNKEL (reference sequence). The CDR3 runs 15 residues. V lost 3 bases and J 7 bases, leaving 13 bases between the germline ends. As DNA, the CDR3 is TGTGCCAGCAGCCACTTCGCAGGGGAAAATTCACCCCTCCACTTT. Translation gives CASSHFAGENSPLHF.

The chain uses TRBV29-1 and TRBJ2-7; 8 positions agree with TRBD1. The CDR3 has 14 amino acids. V shed 6 bases and J 2 bases; nucleotides not matched to a gene: 9. CDR1 is SQVTM, CDR2 ANQGSEA, per germline. The CDR3 here is CSVGPGTGAYEQYF. In DNA, the CDR3 is TGCAGCGTCGGACCCGGGACAGGAGCCTACGAGCAGTACTTC.

CDR3 amino acids: CASSQHRAPGNTIYF. CDR3 in DNA: TGCGCCAGCAGCCAACACAGAGCCCCTGGAAACACCATATATTTT. This rearrangement joins TRBV4-1 to TRBJ1-3; D is uncertain. Germline V gene data show CDR1 as MGHRA and CDR2 as YSYEKL. The CDR3 extends over 15 amino acids. Trimming left V 2 bases short and J 2 bases short, with 10 bases between.

This chain connects TRBV6-5 to TRBJ1-3; no clear D. CDR1 and CDR2 (germline): MNHEY, SVGAGI. The CDR3 is 11 residues long. The germline V and J ends were trimmed by 8 bases and 0 bases, with 2 bases remaining between them. CDR3 in DNA: TGTGCCAGCCACTCTGGAAACACCATATATTTT. This sequence encodes CASHSGNTIYF.

This clone has just a few counts. The chain is built from TRBV28 and TRBJ2-3; 7 bases agree with TRBD1. The CDR3 contains 14 residues. CDR1 is MDHEN, CDR2 SYDVKM, per germline. V gave up 6 bases and J gave up 2 bases; unmatched junction bases: 5. As DNA, the CDR3 is TGTGCCAGCAGGGACAGGTCCATCACAGATACGCAGTATTTT. Encoded protein: CASRDRSITDTQYF.

The chain recombines TRBV6-2 or TRBV6-3 with TRBJ2-7; 8 nucleotides align to TRBD1. V lost 0 bases and J lost 2; bases outside the gene matches: 9. CDR1 is MNHEY, CDR2 SVGEGT, per germline. The CDR3 spans 17 residues. DNA of the CDR3: TGTGCCAGCAGTTACTCGAGTACGGGGACAGGAACCTACGAGCAGTACTTC. Its translation: CASSYSSTGTGTYEQYF.

V gene TRBV5-5 combines with J gene TRBJ1-2; no definite D call. The CDR3 sequence is 15 residues long. The V gene lost 6 bases and the J gene lost 4 bases, with 19 bases spanning the gap. Per the germline V gene, CDR1 is SGHKS and CDR2 is YYEKEE (reference sequence). The CDR3 bases are TGTGCCAGCATGCTAGGGAGGCTGGGTGGCTATGGCTACACCTTC. Residues: CASMLGRLGGYGYTF.

The gene calls are TRBV19 and TRBJ2-7; TRBD1 matches at 9 bases. V lost 8 bases to trimming and J lost 3 bases; unmatched junction nucleotides: 8. CDR1 and CDR2 (germline): LNHDA, SQIVND (reference sequence). The CDR3 is made up of 14 amino acids. CDR3 DNA: TGTGCCAGTTCCTACGGGACAGGGAACTACGAGCAGTACTTC. Translated, it gives CASSYGTGNYEQYF.

The rearrangement links TRBV6-5 to TRBJ1-1; no reliable D call. The CDR3 length is 11 residues. Germline V gene sequence: CDR1 MNHEY, CDR2 SVGAGI. V was cut by 5 bases and J by 8 bases, with 9 bases left in between. The chain's CDR3 is CASSTPGEAFF. The DNA of the CDR3 is TGTGCCAGCAGTACGCCGGGAGAAGCTTTCTTT.

The J gene is TRBJ2-1, the V gene TRBV6-4; 9 nucleotides align to TRBD1. CDR1 and CDR2 from the germline V gene are MRHNA and SNTAGT. Germline trimming cut 5 bases from V and 11 bases from J; bases unmatched to any gene: 7. The CDR3 is 13 residues long. CDR3 in amino acids: CASSPGQGAQQFF. The CDR3 DNA follows: TGTGCCAGCAGTCCGGGACAGGGCGCTCAGCAGTTCTTC.

The chain links TRBV5-1 to TRBJ2-5; 8 bases line up with TRBD1. This CDR3 is built from 18 residues. Germline loops: CDR1 SGHRS, CDR2 YFSETQ. V shed 4 bases, J shed 0 bases, and the junction held 14 bases outside the gene matches. The CDR3 sequence is CASSRRSNRGVYQETQYF. DNA for the CDR3: TGCGCCAGCAGCCGACGGAGCAACAGGGGGGTGTACCAAGAGACCCAGTACTTC.

J is TRBJ1-1 and V is TRBV28, with a tentative D call TRBD1 (6 bases). In germline, CDR1 is MDHEN, CDR2 SYDVKM. The CDR3 extends over 12 amino acids. Trimming took 5 bases from V and 9 from J, leaving 13 bases between them. This CDR3 reads CASSSGQRQAFF. The CDR3 region has the DNA TGTGCCAGCAGTAGCGGACAGCGACAAGCTTTCTTT.

This sequence joins TRBV30 and TRBJ1-1, with D tentatively TRBD1 (5 bases). The germline CDR1 and CDR2 sequences are GTSNPN and SVGIG (reference sequence). V was clipped by 0 bases and J by 6 bases, with 20 bases between them. The CDR3 has 16 residues. In DNA, the CDR3 is TGTGCCTGGAGTGTACGGAGAGGACAACTTCGACCTGAAGCTTTCTTT. This gives the protein CAWSVRRGQLRPEAFF.

This clone was picked up a small number of times. This chain joins TRBV3-1 (or the pseudogene TRBV3-2) and TRBJ1-1; D perhaps matches TRBD1 (6 bases). With 2 bases removed from V and 3 bases from J, the gap between germline ends came to 16 bases. The CDR3 sequence is 16 residues long. From germline, CDR1 is LGHDT and CDR2 YNNKEL (reference sequence). CDR3 sequence reads: CASSQRGGPPDTEAFF. CDR3 DNA sequence: TGTGCCAGCAGCCAAAGAGGGGGACCCCCGGACACTGAAGCTTTCTTT.

This chain uses TRBV9 with TRBJ1-1; 9 bases map to TRBD1. The CDR3 contains 15 residues. Germline CDR1 and CDR2: SGDLS and YYNGEE. V lost 0 bases and J lost 8; bases outside the gene matches: 8. CDR3 amino acids: CASSVVGTGKMEAFF. CDR3 sequence (DNA): TGTGCCAGCAGCGTAGTGGGGACAGGGAAGATGGAAGCTTTCTTT.

The chain employs TRBV5-4 and TRBJ2-7; D might be TRBD1 (5 bases). V lost 2 bases, J lost 4 bases, and 7 bases lay in between. The CDR3 is 12 amino acids. The germline V gene encodes CDR1 SGHNT and CDR2 YYREEE (reference sequence). The CDR3 region has the DNA TGTGCCAGCAGCTTTGACAGTTACGAGCAGTACTTC. It codes for CASSFDSYEQYF.

The chain links TRBV14 to TRBJ1-1; D uncertain. The CDR3 totals 14 residues. Trimming pared 4 bases from V and 5 bases from J, leaving 14 bases between. Per germline, CDR1 SGHDN and CDR2 FVKESK. CDR3 protein: CASSRESPGTEAFF. CDR3 in DNA: TGTGCCAGCAGCCGAGAAAGTCCGGGGACTGAAGCTTTCTTT.

In DNA form, the CDR3 reads TGTGCCAGTAGTATAAAGGGGGCTAAGGAGACCCAGTACTTC. This encodes CASSIKGAKETQYF. The gene calls are TRBV19 and TRBJ2-5; TRBD1 agrees at 7 bases. Germline V gene sequence: CDR1 LNHDA, CDR2 SQIVND (reference sequence). V lost 2 bases to trimming and J lost 5 bases; unmatched junction nucleotides: 5. This CDR3 is 14 amino acids long.

This clone has just one count. The chain uses TRBV28 and TRBJ1-5, with a weak D call TRBD1 (5 bases). Germline V gives CDR1 MDHEN, CDR2 SYDVKM. Deletions cut 2 bases from V and 7 bases from J, with 12 bases between. This CDR3 spans 14 amino acids. The CDR3 reads CASSLPPGRQPQHF. The CDR3 bases are TGTGCCAGCAGTTTACCCCCAGGGCGGCAGCCCCAGCATTTT.

The chain combines TRBV6-5 with TRBJ1-1, with D unresolved. Per germline, CDR1 MNHEY and CDR2 SVGAGI. V lost 4 bases and J lost 5, with 11 bases in between. This CDR3 region has 13 residues. CDR3 in amino acids: CASSSTRGTEAFF. DNA of the CDR3: TGTGCCAGCAGTTCCACACGAGGAACTGAAGCTTTCTTT.

This clone was detected once. The chain carries TRBV19 and TRBJ2-7, with 7 positions matching TRBD2. The V gene end was trimmed by 4 bases and the J gene end by 2 bases; junction bases not matched to a gene: 5. Germline-derived CDR1 and CDR2 are LNHDA and SQIVND (reference sequence). The CDR3 extends over 14 amino acids. The CDR3 loop reads CASSSQRGTYEQYF. The DNA for the CDR3 is TGTGCCAGTAGTAGCCAGCGGGGAACCTACGAGCAGTACTTC. Looking up the rest from reference TRBV19 and TRBJ2-7 gives the full variable domain: DGGITQSPKYLFRKEGQNVTLSCEQNLNHDAMYWYRQDPGQGLRLIYYSQIVNDFQKGDIAEGYSVSREKKESFPLTVTSAQKNPTAFYLCASSSQRGTYEQYFGPGTRLTVT.

This clone was observed a few times. The genes are TRBV7-3 and TRBJ2-1, with TRBD2 matching 14 bases. V lost 4 bases to trimming and J lost 2 bases; unmatched junction nucleotides: 7. CDR1 SGHTA and CDR2 FQGTGA come from the germline V gene. The CDR3 totals 18 residues. The CDR3 DNA reads TGTGCCAGCAGCTCAGGGACTAGCGGGGGAGGGACCTACAATGAGCAGTTCTTC. Translated, it gives CASSSGTSGGGTYNEQFF.

The chain joins TRBV6-5 to TRBJ1-6, with 7 bases that match TRBD1. The junction had 9 bases not matched to a gene; V was cut back by 6 bases and J by 10 bases. The CDR3 contains 14 residues. Germline-derived CDR1 and CDR2 are MNHEY and SVGAGI. The CDR3 spells CASSDRDRGSPLHF. CDR3 nucleotide sequence: TGTGCCAGCAGCGACCGGGACAGAGGGTCACCCCTCCACTTT.

V usage is TRBV19 and J usage is TRBJ2-2; TRBD1 is a possible D gene (7 bases). V lost 3 bases, J lost 3 bases, and 11 bases lay in between. Germline values: CDR1 LNHDA, CDR2 SQIVND (reference sequence). The CDR3 runs 15 residues. The CDR3 coding sequence is TGTGCCAGTAGTATGGTCAGGGGGGACACCGGGGAGCTGTTTTTT. It is translated as CASSMVRGDTGELFF.

The chain combines TRBV3-1 (or the pseudogene TRBV3-2) with TRBJ1-2; D unclear. The length of the CDR3 is 15 residues. V was shortened by 6 bases and J by 4 bases, with 18 bases between the two germline ends. Germline values: CDR1 LGHDT, CDR2 YNNKEL (reference sequence). The CDR3 region is CASSYPGHSGYGYTF. Here the CDR3 DNA reads TGTGCCAGCAGTTACCCGGGTCACTCGGGCTATGGCTACACCTTC.

The chain uses TRBV7-9 and TRBJ2-7; D perhaps matches TRBD2 (5 bases). In germline, CDR1 is SEHNR, CDR2 FQNEAQ (reference sequence). This CDR3 spans 12 amino acids. The germline V and J ends were trimmed by 2 bases and 4 bases, with 6 bases remaining between them. In nucleotides, the CDR3 is TGTGCCAGCAGCTTAACGGGATACGAGCAGTACTTC. It specifies CASSLTGYEQYF.

The rearrangement links TRBV7-9 to TRBJ2-7, with 10 bases that match TRBD2. The CDR3 sequence is 15 residues long. Germline assignment: CDR1 SEHNR and CDR2 FQNEAQ (reference sequence). The J segment lost 3 bases and the V segment lost 1 base, leaving 3 bases of the junction unmatched. The CDR3 coding sequence is TGTGCCAGCAGCTTAGTGGCTAGCGGGAGCTACGAGCAGTACTTC. Translated, it gives CASSLVASGSYEQYF.

J is TRBJ2-3 and V is TRBV11-3; 10 bases fit TRBD2. The germline V gene has CDR1 SGHNT and CDR2 YENEEA. J lost 3 bases, V lost 6 bases, and 3 bases had no gene match. The CDR3 is made up of 14 amino acids. The CDR3 is CASRPGLATDTQYF. The CDR3, as DNA: TGTGCCAGCAGACCGGGACTAGCGACAGATACGCAGTATTTT.

The genes are TRBV5-8 and TRBJ1-2; the match to TRBD1 covers 7 bases. The germline CDR1 and CDR2 sequences are SGHTS and YDEGEE. The V gene end was trimmed by 5 bases and the J gene end by 10 bases; junction bases not matched to a gene: 11. The CDR3 has 13 residues. This chain's CDR3 is CASSMTGRFVYTF. The DNA for the CDR3 is TGTGCCAGCAGTATGACAGGGAGATTTGTCTACACCTTC.

The chain has TRBV5-6 and TRBJ2-7; 14 nucleotides line up with TRBD2. The germline CDR1 and CDR2 sequences are SGHDT and YYEEEE. CDR3 size: 14 residues. The V segment lost 7 bases and the J segment 1 base; nucleotides outside the gene matches: 1. CDR3 coding DNA: TGTGCCAGCGGGACTAGCGGGAGATCCTACGAGCAGTACTTC. Its protein is CASGTSGRSYEQYF.

Written as DNA, the CDR3 is TGCGCCAGCAGCCCTAGCGGTGAGACCCAGTACTTC. Protein: CASSPSGETQYF. The chain combines TRBV5-1 with TRBJ2-5; 7 bases line up with TRBD2. This CDR3 contains 12 residues. Trimming at V came to 4 bases and at J to 5 bases, leaving 2 bases not matched to a gene. Germline V gene sequence: CDR1 SGHRS, CDR2 YFSETQ.